This TCR beta chain was identified during a study of CXCR3-negative and CXCR3-positive naive CD8 T cells (dated by TCRdb to the late 2010s). Study-level background: In total, 130 million to 150 million TRB reads were obtained, which works out to roughly 1.5 +/- 0.3 million reads per library. Naive subsets from 5 donors and memory cells from 3 donors were included in the TRBV-TRBJ cluster analysis. The diversity and physicochemical repertoire analyses included about a dozen donors pooled from two independent experiments.

Remarks on this clonotype: Which antigen it targets is not known.

Reading the germline V gene (reference sequence) gives CDR1 SEHNR and CDR2 FQNEAQ. Reading from cysteine to phenylalanine, the CDR3 counts 12 amino acids. No DNA sequence was recorded. The instrument given in TCRdb is NextSeq 550. The Human TCR Profiling Kit (MiLaboratory) was used to make UMI-labeled 5' RACE TRB cDNA libraries. cDNA synthesis used the entire amount of extracted RNA, and PCR amplification then used the entire amount of cDNA produced. The libraries were made side by side, with each library going through the same number of PCR cycles. The published analysis was carried out like this. MIGEC and MiXCR extracted about 57,000 +/- 9,900 unique UMI-labeled TRB cDNA molecules per library, requiring at least two reads per UMI. On average, each library contained 40,000 +/- 10,000 functional in-frame TRB CDR3 nucleotide clonotypes without stop codons. After each sample was downsampled to 5000 UMI-labeled TRB molecules, VDJtools was used to calculate diversity metrics such as normalized Shannon-Wiener and Chao1. Clonotype-size-weighted physicochemical properties of the central five CDR3 residues (interaction energy, strength, volume and Kidera factor 4) were computed in VDJtools. Based on TCRdb reprocessing of the reads, there is one entry per CDR3 protein sequence, and DNA is missing. These V and J calls rely on TCRdb rather than the paper's analysis. This sample's clone table shows 55,000 to 70,000 distinct CDR3 sequences. Of the sample, around 20% is held by the ten largest clones.

Study-wide findings and limitations: Because surface CD5, which is linked to self-reactivity in mice, was comparable between the naive subsets, TCR interaction strength was also inferred from the physicochemical properties of TRB CDR3s. Because CXCR3 expression was partially decreased after cryopreservation, freshly isolated PBMCs were used for most assays. Comparably high repertoire diversity was found in both naive subsets, whereas much lower repertoire diversity was found in memory CD8+ T cells. Naive CXCR3-negative and CXCR3-positive cells from the same donor showed similar TRBV-TRBJ usage, whereas memory cells showed distinct patterns.

For each CD8+ T cell subset, flow sorting was done in triplicate, and roughly 330,000 cells per subset went directly into RLT lysis buffer. Peripheral blood mononuclear cells were isolated from buffy coats by standard density gradient centrifugation. Total RNA was extracted from sorted cells using an RNeasy Mini Kit. The sequenced sample consisted of memory CD8+ T cells from blood. According to the study, the label for this sample's cell subset or site signals: conventional CD8+ memory T cells (TMEM), sorted as controls. The sequence came from a human donor in good health. Some clones in this sample may be carry-over from other donors' samples. This chain is built from TRBV7-9 and TRBJ2-2. The CDR3 amino acid sequence is: CASSPRPGELFF.